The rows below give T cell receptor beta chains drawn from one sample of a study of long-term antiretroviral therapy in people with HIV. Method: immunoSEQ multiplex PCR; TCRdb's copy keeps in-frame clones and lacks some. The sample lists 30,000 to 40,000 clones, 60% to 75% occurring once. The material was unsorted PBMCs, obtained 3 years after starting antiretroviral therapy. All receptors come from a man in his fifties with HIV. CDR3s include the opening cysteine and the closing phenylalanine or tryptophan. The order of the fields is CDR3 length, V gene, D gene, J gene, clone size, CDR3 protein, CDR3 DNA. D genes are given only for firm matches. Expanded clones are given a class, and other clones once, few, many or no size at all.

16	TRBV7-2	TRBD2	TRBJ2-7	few	CASSPGTSGPSYEQYF	TGTGCCAGCAGCCCCGGGACTAGCGGGCCCTCCTACGAGCAGTACTTC
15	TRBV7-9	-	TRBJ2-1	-	CASSLLPSSYNEQFF	TGTGCCAGCAGCTTACTCCCGAGCTCCTACAATGAGCAGTTCTTC
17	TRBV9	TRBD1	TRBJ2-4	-	CASSVGAGDSRKNIQYF	TGTGCCAGCAGCGTAGGAGCCGGGGACAGTCGGAAAAACATTCAGTACTTC
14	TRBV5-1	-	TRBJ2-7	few	CASSLRGASGEQYF	TGCGCCAGCAGCTTGAGGGGCGCCAGTGGCGAGCAGTACTTC
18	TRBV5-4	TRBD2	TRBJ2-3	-	CASSRTTSGGSPTDTQYF	TGTGCCAGCAGCCGTACCACTAGCGGGGGGTCGCCCACAGATACGCAGTATTTT
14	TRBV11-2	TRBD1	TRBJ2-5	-	CASSLTGVWETQYF	TGTGCCAGCAGCTTAACAGGGGTATGGGAGACCCAGTACTTC
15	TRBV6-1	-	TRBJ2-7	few	CASSEADGSSYEQYF	TGTGCCAGCAGTGAAGCGGACGGGTCTTCCTACGAGCAGTACTTC
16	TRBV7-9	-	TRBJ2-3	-	CASSPLGASSTDTQYF	TGTGCCAGCAGCCCCCTTGGGGCCAGTAGCACAGATACGCAGTATTTT
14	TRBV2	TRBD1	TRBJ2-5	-	CASRITGGVETQYF	TGTGCCAGCAGGATTACAGGGGGAGTAGAGACCCAGTACTTC
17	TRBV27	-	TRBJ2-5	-	CASSLRGILAFQETQYF	TGTGCCAGCAGTTTAAGGGGGATACTAGCGTTCCAAGAGACCCAGTACTTC
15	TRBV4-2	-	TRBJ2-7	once	CASSQDGQRTYEQYF	TGTGCCAGCAGCCAAGACGGACAGAGAACCTACGAGCAGTACTTC
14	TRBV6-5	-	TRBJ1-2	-	CASSYSRGPHGYTF	TGTGCCAGCAGTTACTCGCGGGGACCTCATGGCTACACCTTC
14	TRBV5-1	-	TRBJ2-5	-	CASSWNGGQEAQYF	TGCGCCAGCAGCTGGAACGGTGGGCAAGAGGCCCAGTACTTC
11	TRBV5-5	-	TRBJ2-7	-	CASSLAFEQYF	TGTGCCAGCAGCTTGGCCTTCGAGCAGTACTTC
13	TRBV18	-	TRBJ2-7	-	CASSPGVGYEQYF	TGTGCCAGCTCACCAGGGGTAGGGTACGAGCAGTACTTC
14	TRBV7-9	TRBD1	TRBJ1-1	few	CASSSEGQGSEAFF	TGTGCCAGCAGCTCCGAGGGACAGGGGAGTGAAGCTTTCTTT
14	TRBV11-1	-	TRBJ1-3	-	CASSPQTSGNTIYF	TGTGCCAGCAGCCCACAAACCTCTGGAAACACCATATATTTT
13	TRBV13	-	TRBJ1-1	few	CASTLRGKAEAFF	TGTGCCAGCACGCTTAGGGGGAAGGCTGAAGCTTTCTTT
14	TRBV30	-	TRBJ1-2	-	CAWSTDSPNYGYTF	TGTGCCTGGAGTACGGACAGCCCTAACTATGGCTACACCTTC
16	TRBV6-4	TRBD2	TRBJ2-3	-	CASSDSGGSGADTQYF	TGTGCCAGCAGTGACTCTGGCGGGAGTGGGGCAGATACGCAGTATTTT
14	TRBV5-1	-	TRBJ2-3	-	CASSQTDPTDTQYF	TGCGCCAGCAGCCAAACAGACCCCACAGATACGCAGTATTTT
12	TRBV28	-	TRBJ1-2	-	CASSPNGGGYTF	TGTGCCAGCAGTCCAAACGGTGGAGGCTACACCTTC
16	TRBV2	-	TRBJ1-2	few	CASSEAGDYGDYGYTF	TGTGCCAGCAGTGAAGCAGGTGACTATGGAGACTATGGCTACACCTTC
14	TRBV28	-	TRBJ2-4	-	CASSPRVGKNIQYF	TGTGCCAGCAGTCCCCGTGTGGGTAAAAACATTCAGTACTTC
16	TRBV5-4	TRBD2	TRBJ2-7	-	CASSLGPGGSSYEQYF	TGTGCCAGCAGCTTGGGTCCGGGGGGTAGCTCCTACGAGCAGTACTTC
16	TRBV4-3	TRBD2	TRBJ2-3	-	CASSQDVAGVTDTQYF	TGCGCCAGCAGCCAAGATGTAGCGGGGGTCACAGATACGCAGTATTTT
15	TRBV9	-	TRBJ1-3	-	CASSVEGTSGNTIYF	TGTGCCAGCAGCGTAGAGGGGACGTCTGGAAACACCATATATTTT
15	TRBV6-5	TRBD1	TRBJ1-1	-	CASRPWDRGNTEAFF	TGTGCCAGCAGGCCATGGGACAGGGGGAACACTGAAGCTTTCTTT
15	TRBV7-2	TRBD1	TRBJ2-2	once	CASSPGQGSTGELFF	TGTGCCAGCAGCCCCGGACAGGGTTCCACCGGGGAGCTGTTTTTT
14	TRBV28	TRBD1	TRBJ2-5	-	CASRLQGVEGTQYF	TGTGCCAGCAGATTACAGGGGGTAGAGGGGACCCAGTACTTC
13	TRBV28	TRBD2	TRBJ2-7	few	CASGEGRAREQYF	TGTGCCAGCGGGGAGGGCAGGGCGCGCGAGCAGTACTTC
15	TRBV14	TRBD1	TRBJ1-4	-	CASSAQQGAGEKLFF	TGTGCCAGCAGCGCACAACAGGGGGCGGGTGAAAAACTGTTTTTT